The rows below give T cell receptor beta chains drawn from one sample of a study of OX40 agonist ivuxolimab in advanced cancers. Profiled with immunoSEQ multiplex PCR; TCRdb holds only in-frame clones, not every one. The sample records about 62,000 clones, approximately 92% being singletons. This specimen was CD4+ or CD8+ T cells sorted from blood, taken in a trial of the OX40 agonist ivuxolimab. The receptors originated from an adult with an advanced solid tumor such as melanoma, head and neck, liver or kidney cancer. Both conserved end residues are part of each CDR3. A D gene is named only where the DNA matches it firmly. A clone size is listed for some rows: how often the clone was seen (once, few, many), or a class if it is expanded.

j_call | clone_size | v_call | d_call | cdr3_nt | cdr3_aa
TRBJ2-7 | once | TRBV5-1 | TRBD1 | TGCGCCAGCAGCTTGACCGGGACAGGGACCAACGAGCAGTACTTC | CASSLTGTGTNEQYF
TRBJ1-2 | NA | TRBV19 | NA | TGTGCCAGTAGTATAGGTGGAGGAGCTAACTATGGCTACACCTTC | CASSIGGGANYGYTF
TRBJ1-2 | NA | TRBV11-3 | NA | TGTGCCAGCAGCCCCCTTAGCCGTACCACAGATCTTTATGGCTACACCTTC | CASSPLSRTTDLYGYTF
TRBJ1-4 | NA | TRBV9 | NA | TGTGCCAGCAGCGTAGCCTTGGACGGCGCAACTAATGAAAAACTGTTTTTT | CASSVALDGATNEKLFF
TRBJ1-1 | NA | TRBV11-3 | TRBD1 | TGTGCCAGCAGCTCCGACAGGGGCACTGAAGCTTTCTTT | CASSSDRGTEAFF
TRBJ2-1 | NA | TRBV7-3 | TRBD2 | TGTGCCAGCAGCGGACTAGCGGGACCCAATGAGCAGTTCTTC | CASSGLAGPNEQFF
TRBJ1-4 | NA | TRBV29-1 | TRBD1 | TGCAGCGTTGGTCGGGGACAGGGTAGTGAAAAACTGTTTTTT | CSVGRGQGSEKLFF
TRBJ2-7 | NA | TRBV6-1 | NA | TGTGCCAGCAGTGAAGCCCCGGACGGCTACGAGCAGTACTTC | CASSEAPDGYEQYF
TRBJ2-5 | NA | TRBV2 | NA | TGTGCCAGCCGGTTTTCAAGGTCAGGTGGGGAGACCCAGTACTTC | CASRFSRSGGETQYF
TRBJ2-7 | NA | TRBV6-1 | TRBD1 | TGTGCCAGGGAATGGACAGGGACCTACGAGCAGTACTTC | CAREWTGTYEQYF
TRBJ1-2 | NA | TRBV7-8 | NA | TGTGCCAGCAGCTTAAACACCGCGGGCTACACCTTC | CASSLNTAGYTF
TRBJ2-1 | NA | TRBV29-1 | NA | TGCAGCGTTGATGAGCAGTTCTTC | CSVDEQFF
TRBJ1-1 | NA | TRBV7-8 | NA | TGTGCCAGCAGCGCTGGGGCATTGAACACTGAAGCTTTCTTT | CASSAGALNTEAFF
TRBJ2-5 | NA | TRBV7-8 | NA | TGTGCCAGCAGCGCCTACAGGGGGAGGGTCCAAGAGACCCAGTACTTC | CASSAYRGRVQETQYF
TRBJ2-2 | NA | TRBV5-8 | NA | TGTGCCAGCAGCTCGACCTGGACCGCCGGGGAGCTGTTTTTT | CASSSTWTAGELFF
TRBJ1-1 | NA | TRBV9 | NA | TGTGCCAGCAGCGTAGAGGGGGGTCACGGCACTGAAGCTTTCTTT | CASSVEGGHGTEAFF
TRBJ1-2 | NA | TRBV27 | NA | TGTGCCAGCAGTTTATCAGGGTTAGGCTACACCTTC | CASSLSGLGYTF
TRBJ2-1 | NA | TRBV6-4 | NA | TGTGCCAGCAGTGGCCAGGGGGCGTATAGCGGGGTAGTGAGAAGTGAGCAGTTCTTC | CASSGQGAYSGVVRSEQFF
TRBJ2-2 | once | TRBV9 | NA | TGTGCCAGCAGCGTGACCACGGGTCGGAACACCGGGGAGCTGTTTTTT | CASSVTTGRNTGELFF
TRBJ1-2 | NA | TRBV20-1 | NA | TGCAGTGGGACAGACTATGGCTACACCTTC | CSGTDYGYTF
TRBJ2-1 | NA | TRBV5-1 | NA | TGCGCCAGCAGCTTAGCCGACCTCTACAATGAGCAGTTCTTC | CASSLADLYNEQFF
TRBJ2-7 | NA | TRBV27 | TRBD2 | TGTGCCAGCAGTCAATCTCTTCTTGGGGCGGGGGGATCCTACGAGCAGTACTTC | CASSQSLLGAGGSYEQYF
TRBJ1-4 | NA | TRBV27 | NA | TGTGCCAGCAGTTTGAGGTTGGAAATTGAAAAACTGTTTTTT | CASSLRLEIEKLFF
TRBJ1-2 | NA | TRBV6-5 | NA | TGTGCCAGCAGTTACTCATCGGGGAACTATGGCTACACCTTC | CASSYSSGNYGYTF
TRBJ1-3 | NA | TRBV30 | NA | TGTGCCTGGAAGGACTCTGGAAACACCATATATTTT | CAWKDSGNTIYF
TRBJ1-2 | NA | TRBV4-1 | TRBD1 | TGCGCCAGCAGCCAAGACCCGGGGTCTCGGGACAGTCGATATGGCTACACCTTC | CASSQDPGSRDSRYGYTF
TRBJ2-3 | NA | TRBV11-1 | TRBD1 | TGTGCCAGCAGCCTACAGGGGGGTGGCGATACGCAGTATTTT | CASSLQGGGDTQYF
TRBJ1-3 | NA | TRBV6-1 | NA | TGTGCCAGCAGTGAAAGAGGGACTGGAAACACCATATATTTT | CASSERGTGNTIYF
TRBJ1-2 | NA | TRBV7-8 | TRBD1 | TGTGCCAGCAGCGTTACCGGGACAGGGATCGAAGGCTACACCTTC | CASSVTGTGIEGYTF
TRBJ2-1 | NA | TRBV5-1 | NA | TGCGCCAGCAGTCCCGGGAGAAGGGAGCAGTTCTTC | CASSPGRREQFF
TRBJ2-3 | NA | TRBV12-5 | NA | TGTGCTAGTGGTTTGGACTCCCTAGCAGATACGCAGTATTTT | CASGLDSLADTQYF
TRBJ2-7 | NA | TRBV11-2 | NA | TGTGCCAGCAGCTTAGAGGGTAAGATCTACGAGCAGTACTTC | CASSLEGKIYEQYF
TRBJ2-5 | NA | TRBV5-1 | NA | TGCGCCAGCAGCTTAGACCAAGAGACCCAGTACTTC | CASSLDQETQYF
TRBJ2-6 | NA | TRBV27 | NA | TGTGCCAGCAGTTTCAATGGGGCCAACGTCCTGACTTTC | CASSFNGANVLTF
TRBJ2-1 | NA | TRBV5-4 | NA | TGTGCCAGCAGCCACATCGTTAGGGTACACAATGAGCAGTTCTTC | CASSHIVRVHNEQFF
TRBJ1-4 | NA | TRBV4-1 | NA | TGCGCCAGCAGCCAAGATTTGTCTGACATAGGTGAAAAACTGTTTTTT | CASSQDLSDIGEKLFF